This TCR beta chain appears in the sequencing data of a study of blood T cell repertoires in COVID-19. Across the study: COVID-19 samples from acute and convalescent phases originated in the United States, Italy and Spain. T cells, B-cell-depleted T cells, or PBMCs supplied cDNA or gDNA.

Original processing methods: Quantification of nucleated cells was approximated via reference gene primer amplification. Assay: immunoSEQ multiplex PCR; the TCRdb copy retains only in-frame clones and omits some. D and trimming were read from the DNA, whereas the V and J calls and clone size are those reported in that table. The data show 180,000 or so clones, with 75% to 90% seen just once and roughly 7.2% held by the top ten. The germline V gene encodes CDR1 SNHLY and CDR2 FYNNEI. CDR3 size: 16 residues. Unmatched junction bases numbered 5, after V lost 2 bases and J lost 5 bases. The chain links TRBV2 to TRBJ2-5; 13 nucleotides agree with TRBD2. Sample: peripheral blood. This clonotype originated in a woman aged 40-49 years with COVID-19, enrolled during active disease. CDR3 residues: CASSESLLAGGETQYF. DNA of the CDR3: TGTGCCAGCAGTGAATCACTACTAGCGGGAGGGGAGACCCAGTACTTC.